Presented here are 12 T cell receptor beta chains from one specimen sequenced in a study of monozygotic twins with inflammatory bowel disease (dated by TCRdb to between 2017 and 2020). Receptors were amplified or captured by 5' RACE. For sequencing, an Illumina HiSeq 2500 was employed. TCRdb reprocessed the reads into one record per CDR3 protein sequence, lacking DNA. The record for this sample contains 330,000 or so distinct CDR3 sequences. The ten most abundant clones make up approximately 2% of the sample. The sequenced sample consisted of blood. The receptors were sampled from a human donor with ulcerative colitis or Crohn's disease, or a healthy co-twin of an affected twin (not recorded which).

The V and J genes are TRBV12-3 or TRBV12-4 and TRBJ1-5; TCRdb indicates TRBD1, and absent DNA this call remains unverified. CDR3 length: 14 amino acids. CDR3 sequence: CASRQGVFNQPQHF.

CDR3 loop: CASSISVNQPQHF. The V gene is TRBV19, the J gene TRBJ1-5. There are 13 residues in the CDR3. The germline gives CDR1 LNHDA, CDR2 SQIVND (reference sequence).

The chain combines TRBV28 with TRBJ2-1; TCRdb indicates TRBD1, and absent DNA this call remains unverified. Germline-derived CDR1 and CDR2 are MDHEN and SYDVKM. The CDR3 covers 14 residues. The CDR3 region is CASSLGQGDNEQFF. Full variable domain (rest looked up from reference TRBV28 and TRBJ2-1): DVKVTQSSRYLVKRTGEKVFLECVQDMDHENMFWYRQDPGLGLRLIYFSYDVKMKEKGDIPEGYSVSREKKERFSLILESASTNQTSMYLCASSLGQGDNEQFFGPGTRLTVL.

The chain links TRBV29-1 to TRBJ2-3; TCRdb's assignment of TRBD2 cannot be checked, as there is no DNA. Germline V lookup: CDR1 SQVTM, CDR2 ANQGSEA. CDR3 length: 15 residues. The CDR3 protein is CSVSLAGGPTDTQYF.

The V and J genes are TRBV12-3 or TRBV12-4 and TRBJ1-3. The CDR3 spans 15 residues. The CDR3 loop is CASSNRPGIGNTIYF.

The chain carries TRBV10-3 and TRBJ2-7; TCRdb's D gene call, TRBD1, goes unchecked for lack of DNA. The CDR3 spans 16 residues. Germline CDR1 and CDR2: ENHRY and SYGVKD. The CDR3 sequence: CAIRSPNYRANYEQYF.

Here the CDR3 reads CASSSDGNSNQPQHF. The gene calls are TRBV12-3 or TRBV12-4 and TRBJ1-5. This CDR3 spans 15 amino acids.

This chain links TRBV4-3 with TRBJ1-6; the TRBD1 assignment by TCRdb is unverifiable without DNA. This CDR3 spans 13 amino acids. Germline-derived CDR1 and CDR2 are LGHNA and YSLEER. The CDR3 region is CASSQGANSPLHF.

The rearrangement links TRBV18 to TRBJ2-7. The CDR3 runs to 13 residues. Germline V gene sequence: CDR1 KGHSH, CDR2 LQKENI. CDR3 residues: CASSPDWTYEQYF.

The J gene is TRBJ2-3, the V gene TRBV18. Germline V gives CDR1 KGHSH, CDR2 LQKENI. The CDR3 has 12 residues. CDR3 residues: CASSPATPTQYF.

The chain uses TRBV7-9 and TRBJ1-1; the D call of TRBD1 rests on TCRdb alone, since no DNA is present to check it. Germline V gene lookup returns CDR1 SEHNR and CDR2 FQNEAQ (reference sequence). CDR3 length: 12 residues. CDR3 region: CASSLDRQGAFF.

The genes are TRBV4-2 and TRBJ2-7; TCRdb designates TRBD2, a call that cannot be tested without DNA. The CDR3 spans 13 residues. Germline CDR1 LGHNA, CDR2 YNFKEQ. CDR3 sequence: CASSQREGREQYF.